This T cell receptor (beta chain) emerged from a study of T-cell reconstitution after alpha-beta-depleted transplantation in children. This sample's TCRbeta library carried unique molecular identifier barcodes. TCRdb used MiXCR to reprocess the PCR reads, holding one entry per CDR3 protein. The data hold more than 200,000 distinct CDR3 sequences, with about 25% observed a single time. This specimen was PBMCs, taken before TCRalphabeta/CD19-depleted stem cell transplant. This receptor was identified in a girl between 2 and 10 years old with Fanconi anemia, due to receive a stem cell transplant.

The CDR3 region has the DNA TGTGCCAGCAGCGCCCGGGGCGTTGGGGAGACCCAGTACTTC. Residues: CASSARGVGETQYF. The rearrangement links TRBV11-1 to TRBJ2-5; TRBD1 or TRBD2 may be the D gene (5 bases each). Germline V gives CDR1 SGHAT, CDR2 FQDESV (reference sequence). The CDR3 runs 14 residues. Trimming pared 5 bases from V and 5 bases from J, leaving 15 bases between.